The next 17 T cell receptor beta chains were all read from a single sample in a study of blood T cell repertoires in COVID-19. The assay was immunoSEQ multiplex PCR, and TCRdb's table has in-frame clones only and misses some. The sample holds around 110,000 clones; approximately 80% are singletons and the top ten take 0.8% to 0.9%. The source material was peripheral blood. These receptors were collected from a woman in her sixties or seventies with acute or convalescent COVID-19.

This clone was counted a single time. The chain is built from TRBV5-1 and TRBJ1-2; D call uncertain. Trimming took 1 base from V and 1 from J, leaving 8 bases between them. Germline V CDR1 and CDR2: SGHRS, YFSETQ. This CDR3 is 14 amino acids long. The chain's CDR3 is CASSLNGDNYGYTF. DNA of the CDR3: TGCGCCAGCAGCTTGAACGGGGATAACTATGGCTACACCTTC. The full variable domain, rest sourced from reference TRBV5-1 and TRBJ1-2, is KAGVTQTPRYLIKTRGQQVTLSCSPISGHRSVSWYQQTPGQGLQFLFEYFSETQRNKGNFPGRFSGRQFSNSRSEMNVSTLELGDSALYLCASSLNGDNYGYTFGSGTRLTVV.

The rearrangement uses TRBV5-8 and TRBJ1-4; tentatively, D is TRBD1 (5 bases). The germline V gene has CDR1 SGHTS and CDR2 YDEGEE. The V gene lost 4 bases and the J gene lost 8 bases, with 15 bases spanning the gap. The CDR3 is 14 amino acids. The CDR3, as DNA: TGTGCCAGCAGCGCGGGACTGCAATACGAAAAACTGTTTTTT. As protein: CASSAGLQYEKLFF.

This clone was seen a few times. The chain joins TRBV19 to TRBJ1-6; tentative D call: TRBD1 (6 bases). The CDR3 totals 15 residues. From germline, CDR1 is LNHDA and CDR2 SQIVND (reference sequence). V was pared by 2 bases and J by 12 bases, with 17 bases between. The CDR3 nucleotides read TGTGCCAGTAGTATACAGGGTCAGGGGAAAGGACCCCTCCACTTT. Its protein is CASSIQGQGKGPLHF.

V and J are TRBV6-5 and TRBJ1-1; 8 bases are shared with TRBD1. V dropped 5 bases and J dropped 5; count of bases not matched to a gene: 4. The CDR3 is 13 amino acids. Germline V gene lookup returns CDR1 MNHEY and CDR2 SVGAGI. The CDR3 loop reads CASSLDRETEAFF. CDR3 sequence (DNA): TGTGCCAGCAGTCTGGACAGGGAGACTGAAGCTTTCTTT.

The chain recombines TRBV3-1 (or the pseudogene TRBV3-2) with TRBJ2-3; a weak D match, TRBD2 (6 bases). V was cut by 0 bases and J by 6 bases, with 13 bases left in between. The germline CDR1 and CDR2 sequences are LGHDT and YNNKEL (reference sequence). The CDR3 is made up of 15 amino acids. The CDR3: CASSQDRLARDTQYF. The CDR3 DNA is TGTGCCAGCAGCCAAGATCGGCTAGCGCGGGATACGCAGTATTTT.

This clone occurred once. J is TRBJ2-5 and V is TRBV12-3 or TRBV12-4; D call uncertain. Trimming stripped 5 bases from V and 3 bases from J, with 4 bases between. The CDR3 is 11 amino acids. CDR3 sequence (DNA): TGTGCCAGCAGTCCAAAAGAGACCCAGTACTTC. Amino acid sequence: CASSPKETQYF.

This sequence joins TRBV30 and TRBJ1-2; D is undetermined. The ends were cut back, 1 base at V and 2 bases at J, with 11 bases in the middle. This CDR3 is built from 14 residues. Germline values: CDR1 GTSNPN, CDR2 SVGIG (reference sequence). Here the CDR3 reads CAWSDQRINYGYTF. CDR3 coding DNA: TGTGCCTGGAGTGACCAGCGGATCAACTATGGCTACACCTTC.

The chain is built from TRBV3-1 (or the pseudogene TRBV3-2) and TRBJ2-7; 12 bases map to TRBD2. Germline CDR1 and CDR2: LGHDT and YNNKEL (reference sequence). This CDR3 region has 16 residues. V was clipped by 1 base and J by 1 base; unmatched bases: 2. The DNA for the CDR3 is TGTGCCAGCAGCCAAGGACTAGCGGGAGCTTCCTACGAGCAGTACTTC. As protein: CASSQGLAGASYEQYF.

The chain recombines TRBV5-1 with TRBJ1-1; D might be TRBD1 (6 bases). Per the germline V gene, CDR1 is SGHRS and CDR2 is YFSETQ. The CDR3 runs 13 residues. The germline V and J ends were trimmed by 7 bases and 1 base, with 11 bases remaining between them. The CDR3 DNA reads TGCGCCAGCCGACAGGAGTCGAACACTGAAGCTTTCTTT. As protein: CASRQESNTEAFF. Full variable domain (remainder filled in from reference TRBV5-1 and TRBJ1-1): KAGVTQTPRYLIKTRGQQVTLSCSPISGHRSVSWYQQTPGQGLQFLFEYFSETQRNKGNFPGRFSGRQFSNSRSEMNVSTLELGDSALYLCASRQESNTEAFFGQGTRLTVV.

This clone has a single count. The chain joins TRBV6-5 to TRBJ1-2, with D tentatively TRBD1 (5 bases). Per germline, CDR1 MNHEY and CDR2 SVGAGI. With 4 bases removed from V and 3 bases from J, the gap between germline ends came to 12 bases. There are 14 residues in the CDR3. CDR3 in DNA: TGTGCCAGCAGTTGGGGTGACAGATACTATGGCTACACCTTC. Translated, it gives CASSWGDRYYGYTF.

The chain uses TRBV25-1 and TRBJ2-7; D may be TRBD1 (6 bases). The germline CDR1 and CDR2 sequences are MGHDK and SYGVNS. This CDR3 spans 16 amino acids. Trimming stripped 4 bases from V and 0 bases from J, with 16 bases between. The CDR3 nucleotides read TGTGCCAGCAGTGGGGATTGGCAGGGGAGCTCCTACGAGCAGTACTTC. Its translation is CASSGDWQGSSYEQYF.

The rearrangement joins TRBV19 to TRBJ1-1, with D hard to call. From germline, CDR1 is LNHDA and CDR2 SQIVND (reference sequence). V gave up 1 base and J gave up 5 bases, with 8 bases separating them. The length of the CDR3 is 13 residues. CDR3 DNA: TGTGCCAGTAGTATAGCACAGAAGACTGAAGCTTTCTTT. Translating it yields CASSIAQKTEAFF.

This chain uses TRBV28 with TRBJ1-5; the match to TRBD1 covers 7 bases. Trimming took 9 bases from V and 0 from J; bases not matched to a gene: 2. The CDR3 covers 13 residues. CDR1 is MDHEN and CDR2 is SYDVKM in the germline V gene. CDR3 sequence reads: CASHRGSNQPQHF. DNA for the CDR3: TGTGCCAGTCACAGGGGTAGCAATCAGCCCCAGCATTTT.

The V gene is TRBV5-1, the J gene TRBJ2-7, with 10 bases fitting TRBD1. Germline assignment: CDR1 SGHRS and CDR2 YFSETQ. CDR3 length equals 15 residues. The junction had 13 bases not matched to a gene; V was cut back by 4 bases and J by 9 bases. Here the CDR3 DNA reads TGCGCCAGCAGCCGGCGACAGGGGGCCTGGAACGTGCAGTACTTC. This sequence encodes CASSRRQGAWNVQYF.

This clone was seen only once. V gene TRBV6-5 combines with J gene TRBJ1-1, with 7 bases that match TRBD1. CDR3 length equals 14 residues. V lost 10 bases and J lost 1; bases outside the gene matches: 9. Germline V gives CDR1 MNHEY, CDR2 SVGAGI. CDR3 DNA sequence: TGTGCCACCGCAAGAGGGGGCGCGAACACTGAAGCTTTCTTT. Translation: CATARGGANTEAFF.

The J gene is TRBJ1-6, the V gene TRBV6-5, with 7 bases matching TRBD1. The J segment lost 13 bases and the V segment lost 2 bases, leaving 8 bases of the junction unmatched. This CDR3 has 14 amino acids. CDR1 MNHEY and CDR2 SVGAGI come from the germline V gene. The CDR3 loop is CASSYGTAESPLHF. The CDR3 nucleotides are TGTGCCAGCAGTTACGGGACAGCAGAATCGCCCCTCCACTTT.

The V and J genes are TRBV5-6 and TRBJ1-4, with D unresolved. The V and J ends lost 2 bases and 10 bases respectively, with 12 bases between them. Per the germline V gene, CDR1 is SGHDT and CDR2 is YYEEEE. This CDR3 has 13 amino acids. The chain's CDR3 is CASSFGGEGKLFF. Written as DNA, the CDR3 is TGTGCCAGCAGCTTTGGTGGGGAGGGAAAACTGTTTTTT.